This T cell receptor (beta chain) was profiled in a study of T cell responses to AZD1222 COVID-19 vaccine. The CDR3 length is 17 residues. The germline gives CDR1 LNHDA, CDR2 SQIVND (reference sequence). Trimming took 6 bases from V and 2 from J; bases not matched to a gene: 11. Second-dose groups at about 4 or about 12 weeks were pooled. Assay used: immunoSEQ multiplex PCR; TCRdb lists only in-frame clones, some missing. The repertoire holds 90,000 to 150,000 clones, 87% seen once, with about 2.5% in the top ten. This chain uses TRBV19 with TRBJ1-3; 9 nucleotides line up with TRBD1. The clonotype originates from an adult who received the AZD1222 COVID-19 vaccine. Sample: peripheral blood, taken 28 days after the second AZD1222 dose. CDR3 nucleotide sequence: TGTGCCAGTAGGACGGGGGACTGGACAGGGGCTGGAAACACCATATATTTT. It yields the protein CASRTGDWTGAGNTIYF.